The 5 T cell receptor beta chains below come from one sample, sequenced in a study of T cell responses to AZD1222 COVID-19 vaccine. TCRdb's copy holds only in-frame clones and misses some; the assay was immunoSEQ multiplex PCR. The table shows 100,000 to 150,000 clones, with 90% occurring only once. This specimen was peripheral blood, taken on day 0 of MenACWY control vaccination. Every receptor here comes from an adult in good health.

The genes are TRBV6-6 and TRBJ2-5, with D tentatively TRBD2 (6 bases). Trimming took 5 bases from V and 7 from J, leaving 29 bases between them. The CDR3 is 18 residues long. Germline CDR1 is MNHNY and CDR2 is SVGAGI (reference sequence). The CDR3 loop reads CASSRRPLGDSQHVTQYF. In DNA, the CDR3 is TGTGCCAGCAGTCGCAGACCCCTCGGGGACTCACAGCACGTGACCCAGTACTTC.

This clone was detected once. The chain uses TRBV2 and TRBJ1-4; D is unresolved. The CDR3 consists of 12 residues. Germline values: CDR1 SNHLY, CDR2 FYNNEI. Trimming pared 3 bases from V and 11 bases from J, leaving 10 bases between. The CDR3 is CASSDGWEKLFF. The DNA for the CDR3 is TGTGCCAGCAGTGATGGGTGGGAGAAACTGTTTTTT. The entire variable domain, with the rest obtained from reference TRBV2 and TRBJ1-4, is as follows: EPEVTQTPSHQVTQMGQEVILRCVPISNHLYFYWYRQILGQKVEFLVSFYNNEISEKSEIFDDQFSVERPDGSNFTLKIRSTKLEDSAMYFCASSDGWEKLFFGSGTQLSVL.

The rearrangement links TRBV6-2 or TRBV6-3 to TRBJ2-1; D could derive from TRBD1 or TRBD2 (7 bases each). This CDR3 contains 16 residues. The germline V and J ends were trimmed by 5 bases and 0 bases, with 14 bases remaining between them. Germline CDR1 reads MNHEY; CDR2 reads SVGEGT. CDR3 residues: CASSRQGGSSYNEQFF. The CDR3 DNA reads TGTGCCAGCAGTAGACAGGGAGGGAGCTCCTACAATGAGCAGTTCTTC.

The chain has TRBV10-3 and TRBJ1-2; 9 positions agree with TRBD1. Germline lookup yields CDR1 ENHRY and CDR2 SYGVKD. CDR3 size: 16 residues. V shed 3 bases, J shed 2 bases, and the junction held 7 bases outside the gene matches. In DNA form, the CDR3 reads TGTGCCATCAGTGATTCGCCCGGGACAGGGAACTATGGCTACACCTTC. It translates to CAISDSPGTGNYGYTF.

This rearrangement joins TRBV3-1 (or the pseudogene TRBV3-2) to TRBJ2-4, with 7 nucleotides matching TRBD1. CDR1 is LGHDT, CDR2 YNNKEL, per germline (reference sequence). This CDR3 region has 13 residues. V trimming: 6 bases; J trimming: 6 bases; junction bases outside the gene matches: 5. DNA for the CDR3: TGTGCCAGCAGTCGACAGGGCGGAAACATTCAGTACTTC. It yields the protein CASSRQGGNIQYF.